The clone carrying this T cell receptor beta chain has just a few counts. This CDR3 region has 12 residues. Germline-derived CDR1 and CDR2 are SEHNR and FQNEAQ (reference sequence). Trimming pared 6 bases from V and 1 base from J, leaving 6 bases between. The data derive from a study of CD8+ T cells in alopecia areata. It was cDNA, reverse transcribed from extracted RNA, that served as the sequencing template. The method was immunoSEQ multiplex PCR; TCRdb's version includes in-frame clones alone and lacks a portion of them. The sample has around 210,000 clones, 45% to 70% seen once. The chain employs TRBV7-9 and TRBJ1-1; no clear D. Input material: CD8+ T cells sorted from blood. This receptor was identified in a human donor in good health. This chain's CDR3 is CASSAGNTEAFF. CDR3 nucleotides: TGTGCCAGCAGTGCAGGGAACACTGAAGCTTTCTTT. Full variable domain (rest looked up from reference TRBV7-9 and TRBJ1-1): DTGVSQNPRHKITKRGQNVTFRCDPISEHNRLYWYRQTLGQGPEFLTYFQNEAQLEKSRLLSDRFSAERPKGSFSTLEIQRTEQGDSAMYLCASSAGNTEAFFGQGTRLTVV.